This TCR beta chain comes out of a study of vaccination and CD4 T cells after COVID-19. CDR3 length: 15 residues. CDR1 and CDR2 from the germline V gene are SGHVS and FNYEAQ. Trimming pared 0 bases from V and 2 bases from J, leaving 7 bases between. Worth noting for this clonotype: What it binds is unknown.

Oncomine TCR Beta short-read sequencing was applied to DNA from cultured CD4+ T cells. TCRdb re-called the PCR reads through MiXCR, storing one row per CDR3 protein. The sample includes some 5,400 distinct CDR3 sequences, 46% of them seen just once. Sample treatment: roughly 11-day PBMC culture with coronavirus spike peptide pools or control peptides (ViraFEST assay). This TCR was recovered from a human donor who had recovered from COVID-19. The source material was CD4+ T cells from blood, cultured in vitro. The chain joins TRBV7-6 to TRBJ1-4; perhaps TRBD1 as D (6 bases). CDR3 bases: TGTGCCAGCAGCTTAGCAGGGGGGACTAATGAAAAACTGTTTTTT. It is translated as CASSLAGGTNEKLFF.